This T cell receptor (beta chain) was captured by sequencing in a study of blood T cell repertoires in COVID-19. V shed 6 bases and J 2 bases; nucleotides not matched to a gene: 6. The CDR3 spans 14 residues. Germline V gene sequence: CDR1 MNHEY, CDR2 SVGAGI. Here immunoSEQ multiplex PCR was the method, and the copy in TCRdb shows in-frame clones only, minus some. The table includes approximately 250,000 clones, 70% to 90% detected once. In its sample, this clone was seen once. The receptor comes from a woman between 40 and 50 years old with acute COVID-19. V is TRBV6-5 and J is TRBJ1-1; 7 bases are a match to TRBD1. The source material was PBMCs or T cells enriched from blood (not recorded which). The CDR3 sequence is CASSAGGFNTEAFF. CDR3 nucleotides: TGTGCCAGCAGCGCAGGGGGGTTTAACACTGAAGCTTTCTTT.